This T cell receptor (beta chain) was observed in a study of T cell changes during pregnancy in multiple sclerosis (dated by TCRdb to between 2018 and 2020). Describing the broader study: In women with multiple sclerosis, the researchers looked at how the T cell repertoire shifted as pregnancy progressed.

The germline V gene (reference sequence) supplies CDR1 PRHDT and CDR2 FYEKMQ. The CDR3 goes from the cysteine to the phenylalanine over 12 residues. The CDR3 DNA has 36 bases and is translated from base 1. V is trimmed back by 3 bases and J by 5 bases, and the junction contains 0 bases that no gene match accounts for. As concerns this clone: What antigen it recognizes has not been identified. Within one base of it there is no much larger clone, and no base qualities were kept.

Library preparation used the immunoSEQ multiplex PCR assay. TCRdb's version of the immuneACCESS table is confined to in-frame rearrangements and falls short of the full clone set. An unresolved V gene accounts for under half of the shortfall where checked; the remainder is of unknown origin. This sample is represented by some 71,000 clones; roughly 88% of them were singletons. The ten largest account for roughly 1.5% of the sample. This clonotype originated in a female donor with multiple sclerosis, enrolled in a pregnancy study. The V gene is TRBV13 and the J gene is TRBJ1-1; TRBD1 lines up with 7 middle nucleotides. This specimen was peripheral blood, taken in the third trimester of pregnancy. The CDR3 amino acid sequence is: CASSFRGTEAFF. The nucleotide sequence is TGTGCCAGCAGCTTCAGGGGGACTGAAGCTTTCTTT.